Given below is one T cell receptor (beta chain) in context. Its antigen remains unknown. The data were produced by immunoSEQ multiplex PCR, yet TCRdb's version contains in-frame clones alone and is incomplete. The profile shows 53,000 or so clones, around 83% of them singletons. This sample was taken from a study of T cell responses to AZD1222 COVID-19 vaccine. Germline-derived CDR1 and CDR2 are LGHDT and YNNKEL (reference sequence). With 5 bases clipped from V and 6 bases from J, the junction kept 5 bases outside the gene matches. This CDR3 is built from 14 residues. Study-wide findings and caveats: Seropositive AZD1222 recipients at baseline numbered only 6 or 7. Unmutated regions of variants are reportedly targeted by nearly half of spike-specific TCRs.

This TCR was recovered from an adult in good health. The rearrangement joins TRBV3-1 (or the pseudogene TRBV3-2) to TRBJ1-4; 8 bases match TRBD1. Sequencing was performed on peripheral blood, taken on day 0 of MenACWY control vaccination. The CDR3 is CASSYGTGDEKLFF. The CDR3 DNA is TGTGCCAGCAGCTACGGGACAGGAGATGAAAAACTGTTTTTT.